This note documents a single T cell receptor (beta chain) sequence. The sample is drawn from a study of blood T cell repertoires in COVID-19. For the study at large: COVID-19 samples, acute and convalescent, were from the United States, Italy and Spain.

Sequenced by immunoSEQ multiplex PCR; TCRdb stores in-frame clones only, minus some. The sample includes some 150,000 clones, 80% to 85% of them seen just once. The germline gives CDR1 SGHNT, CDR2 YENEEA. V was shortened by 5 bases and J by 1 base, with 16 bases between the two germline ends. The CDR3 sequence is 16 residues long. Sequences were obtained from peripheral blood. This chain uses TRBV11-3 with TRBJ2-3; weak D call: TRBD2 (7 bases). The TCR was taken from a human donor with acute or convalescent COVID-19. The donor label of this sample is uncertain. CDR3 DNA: TGTGCCAGCAGCCCCCCTGGAGGGGGGGGCACAGATACGCAGTATTTT. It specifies CASSPPGGGGTDTQYF.